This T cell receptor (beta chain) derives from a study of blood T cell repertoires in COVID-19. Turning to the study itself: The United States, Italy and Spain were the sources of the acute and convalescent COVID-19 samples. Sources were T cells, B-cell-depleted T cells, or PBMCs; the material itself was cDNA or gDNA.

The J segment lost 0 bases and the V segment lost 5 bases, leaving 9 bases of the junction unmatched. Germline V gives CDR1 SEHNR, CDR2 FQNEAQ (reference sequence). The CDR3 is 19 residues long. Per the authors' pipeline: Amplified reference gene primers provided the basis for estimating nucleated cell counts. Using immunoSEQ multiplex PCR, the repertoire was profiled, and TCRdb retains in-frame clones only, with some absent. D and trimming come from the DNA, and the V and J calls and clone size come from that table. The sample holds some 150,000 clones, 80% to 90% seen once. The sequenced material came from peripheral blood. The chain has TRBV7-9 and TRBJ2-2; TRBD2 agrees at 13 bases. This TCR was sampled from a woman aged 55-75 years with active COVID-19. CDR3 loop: CASSPGLAGAYANTGELFF. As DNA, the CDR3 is TGTGCCAGCAGCCCAGGACTAGCGGGAGCCTATGCGAACACCGGGGAGCTGTTTTTT. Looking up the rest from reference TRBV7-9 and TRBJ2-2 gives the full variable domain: DTGVSQNPRHKITKRGQNVTFRCDPISEHNRLYWYRQTLGQGPEFLTYFQNEAQLEKSRLLSDRFSAERPKGSFSTLEIQRTEQGDSAMYLCASSPGLAGAYANTGELFFGEGSRLTVL.